This T cell receptor beta chain was sequenced for a study of sequential checkpoint blockade in melanoma. Study context: Both treatment sequences were followed by maintenance nivolumab.

As for treatment: randomized to nivolumab then ipilimumab (arm A) or the reverse (arm B). Sorted cells were live CD3+CD8+, lacking CD19 and CD56, from PBMCs. TCRdb's table, derived via immunoSEQ multiplex PCR, lists solely in-frame clones and lacks some. Among roughly 30,000 clones listed, about four fifths were seen once. The source was CD8+ T cells sorted from blood (inferred from file names), collected from a patient given nivolumab and ipilimumab in sequence. The receptor comes from a human donor with melanoma.

The CDR3 DNA reads as TGTGCCAGCAGTTTAAAGGACAGGGCGGCTGAAGCTTTCTTT. It encodes CASSLKDRAAEAFF. This chain uses TRBV27 with TRBJ1-1, with 8 positions matching TRBD1. V shed 2 bases and J 6 bases; nucleotides not matched to a gene: 5. Germline CDR1 is MNHEY and CDR2 is SMNVEV (reference sequence). CDR3 length: 14 residues.